This T cell receptor (beta chain) was retrieved from a study of vaccination and CD4 T cells after COVID-19. Study as a whole: The stimulus for the cells was overlapping spike peptides derived from SARS-CoV-2, HCoV-NL63, HCoV-OC43 and HCoV-229E. Culture controls were given either a CEFX pool, an HIV-1 Nef pool, or no peptide.

Note on this clonotype: Its antigen is unidentified.

Study-level results: Investigators enrolled relatively few convalescent patients and included no early post-infection timepoints.

Treatment described: roughly 11-day PBMC culture with coronavirus spike peptide pools or control peptides (ViraFEST assay). Having spent approximately 9 days in culture, CD4+ T cells were then isolated by negative selection. At the Johns Hopkins FTIC core, DNA taken from cultured CD4+ T cells was sequenced by way of the Oncomine TCR Beta short-read assay. MiXCR, applied by TCRdb to the PCR reads, yields one record per CDR3 protein. The sample records over 15,000 distinct CDR3 sequences, more than 70% being singletons. This clonotype originated in a human donor who received a COVID-19 vaccine. The sequencing here drew on CD4+ T cells from blood, cultured in vitro, taken after SARS-CoV-2 vaccination.

This CDR3 reads CASTTGGWDEQFF. The DNA of the CDR3 is TGTGCCAGTACGACAGGGGGCTGGGATGAGCAGTTCTTC. The genes are TRBV19 and TRBJ2-1, with 10 bases lining up with TRBD1. This CDR3 is 13 amino acids long. The ends lost 7 bases at V and 8 bases at J; junction bases unmatched: 5. Germline V gene data show CDR1 as LNHDA and CDR2 as SQIVND (reference sequence).